The rows below give T cell receptor beta chains drawn from one sample of a study of T-cell reconstitution after alpha-beta-depleted transplantation in children. TCRdb itself ran the PCR reads through MiXCR, one entry per CDR3 protein. This table has approximately 250,000 distinct CDR3 sequences, roughly a quarter appearing once. The specimen was PBMCs, collected before TCRalphabeta/CD19-depleted stem cell transplant. The receptor set was obtained from a girl aged 2-10 years with Fanconi anemia, due to receive a stem cell transplant. Each CDR3 is given with its conserved first and last residue. Fields, in order: CDR3 DNA, CDR3 protein, clone size, J gene, D gene, V gene. D genes are given only for firm matches. Not all rows give a size; the values are once, few, many and, for expanded clones, a class.

TGCAGTGCTAGGGGGCCGAGGACTAGCGGGGCAGATACGCAGTATTTT	CSARGPRTSGADTQYF	once	TRBJ2-3	TRBD2	TRBV20-1
TGTGCCAGCAGTTTAGGGGGATCGGTGAACACTGAAGCTTTCTTT	CASSLGGSVNTEAFF	many	TRBJ1-1	-	TRBV28
TGTGCCATCAGTGAGTCCAGGTTCAATCAGCCCCAGCATTTT	CAISESRFNQPQHF	many	TRBJ1-5	-	TRBV10-3
TGCAGCGGAAACTACTACTCTGGGAATGAGCAGTTCTTC	CSGNYYSGNEQFF	few	TRBJ2-1	-	TRBV29-1
TGCAGTGCTAAACTAGCGGGATCCTACGAGCAGTACTTC	CSAKLAGSYEQYF	-	TRBJ2-7	TRBD2	TRBV20-1
TGCAGCGTTGAAGGCCAGGGTAGCACCTACGAGCAGTACTTC	CSVEGQGSTYEQYF	many	TRBJ2-7	-	TRBV29-1
TGTGCCAGCAGCCCCAGAAGGGGCGGGGACAATGAGCAGTTCTTC	CASSPRRGGDNEQFF	many	TRBJ2-1	-	TRBV12-3/TRBV12-4
TGCAGCGGGAACAGGGACAGTTACAATGAGCAGTTCTTC	CSGNRDSYNEQFF	many	TRBJ2-1	TRBD1	TRBV29-1
TGCAGCGTTAGGTGGAGCCCTAATCAGCCCCAGCATTTT	CSVRWSPNQPQHF	many	TRBJ1-5	-	TRBV29-1
TGTGCCATCAGTGCGAGACTAGCGGGGGGGAATGAGCAGTACTTC	CAISARLAGGNEQYF	many	TRBJ2-7	TRBD2	TRBV10-3
TGCAGCGTTGACTTCATGCAAGAGACCCAGTACTTC	CSVDFMQETQYF	many	TRBJ2-5	-	TRBV29-1
TGCGCCAGCAGCCAGAGCCCCAGCGGGAGTGAGACCCAGTACTTC	CASSQSPSGSETQYF	many	TRBJ2-5	TRBD2	TRBV4-1
TGTGCCAGCAGTCCTGGGGGGCTCTCCTACGATGAGCAGTTCTTC	CASSPGGLSYDEQFF	many	TRBJ2-1	-	TRBV12-3/TRBV12-4
TGCAGCGTTGCGGGGGGGACTAGCGGGAACAATGAGCAGTTCTTC	CSVAGGTSGNNEQFF	few	TRBJ2-1	TRBD2	TRBV29-1
TGTGCCAGCAGCTTAATACGCGGGGAGCTGTTTTTT	CASSLIRGELFF	-	TRBJ2-2	-	TRBV11-3
TGTGCCAGCAGTTTAGTGGGACAGACCTTCTCCTACGAGCAGTACTTC	CASSLVGQTFSYEQYF	many	TRBJ2-7	TRBD1	TRBV12-3/TRBV12-4
TGTGCCAGCAGCTTAGGTTACCCCGAAGCTTTCTTT	CASSLGYPEAFF	-	TRBJ1-1	-	TRBV7-2
TGCGCCAGCAGCCCAGGAGGCCTGAGCTCCTACAATGAGCAGTTCTTC	CASSPGGLSSYNEQFF	-	TRBJ2-1	-	TRBV5-1
TGCAGTGCTAGAGATCATCGGGGTAGCGGGTGGGGGACCCAGTACTTC	CSARDHRGSGWGTQYF	many	TRBJ2-5	TRBD2	TRBV20-1
TGCGCCAGCAGCTACTCGGGTGGAGGGGGAGAAGCTTTCTTT	CASSYSGGGGEAFF	-	TRBJ1-1	-	TRBV5-1
TGCAGTGCTAGAGCGCTGGATCGACAGGCCTATGGCTACACCTTC	CSARALDRQAYGYTF	many	TRBJ1-2	-	TRBV20-1
TGCAGCGTTGAAGTTCGAGGGAACACTGAAGCTTTCTTT	CSVEVRGNTEAFF	many	TRBJ1-1	-	TRBV29-1
TGCAGCGCTCGTCGGTCTAACTATGGCTACACCTTC	CSARRSNYGYTF	few	TRBJ1-2	-	TRBV29-1
TGCAGTGCACCAGGACTAGCGGGGGATATGAGCACAGATACGCAGTATTTT	CSAPGLAGDMSTDTQYF	-	TRBJ2-3	TRBD2	TRBV20-1
TGTGCCAGCAGCGTAGAGGTGGAGCTCTCCTACAATGAGCAGTTCTTC	CASSVEVELSYNEQFF	-	TRBJ2-1	-	TRBV9
TGTGCCATCAGAGGGCGGGAGGGCAATGAGCAGTTCTTC	CAIRGREGNEQFF	many	TRBJ2-1	TRBD2	TRBV10-3
TGTGCCAGCAGCTCTACGACGGGGGTTGGCAATCAGCCCCAGCATTTT	CASSSTTGVGNQPQHF	-	TRBJ1-5	-	TRBV5-5
TGCAGTGCTACGGACCGTGGCTCCTACAATGAGCAGTTCTTC	CSATDRGSYNEQFF	-	TRBJ2-1	-	TRBV20-1
TGCAGCGTTTTCCAAGCAAGGCAGGGCGAGTCCTACGAGCACTACTTC	CSVFQARQGESYEHYF	-	TRBJ2-7	-	TRBV29-1
TGTGCCAGCAGGCGATTGAGGGGGACCTCCTACGAGCAGTACTTC	CASRRLRGTSYEQYF	-	TRBJ2-7	-	TRBV7-2
TGTGCCAGCAGCGTAGAGGGGACCCCCTGGCGGAATGAGCAGTTCTTC	CASSVEGTPWRNEQFF	few	TRBJ2-1	-	TRBV9
TGCGCCAGCAGGCCCCGGACTAGCGGGGGGATCGGCACAGATACGCAGTATTTT	CASRPRTSGGIGTDTQYF	-	TRBJ2-3	TRBD2	TRBV5-1
TGCAGCGTTGATTTCCGGAGACGGGCTCCGGGGAACACTGAAGCTTTCTTT	CSVDFRRRAPGNTEAFF	-	TRBJ1-1	-	TRBV29-1
TGCAGTGCTAGAGTCACGAGGGACTTCTACGAGCAGTACTTC	CSARVTRDFYEQYF	many	TRBJ2-7	-	TRBV20-1
TGCGCCAGCAGGACTAGCGGGATTTTTGAGCAGTTCTTC	CASRTSGIFEQFF	-	TRBJ2-1	TRBD2	TRBV10-2
TGTGCCAGCACTCTCTTAGCAGGGGGAATCGGCTCACCCCTCCACTTT	CASTLLAGGIGSPLHF	many	TRBJ1-6	TRBD1	TRBV12-3/TRBV12-4
TGTGCCAGCAGCCCACCAGCGGGACTAGCGATTAATGAGCAGTTCTTC	CASSPPAGLAINEQFF	many	TRBJ2-1	TRBD2	TRBV4-2
TGTGCCACCCTTTGGGCTAGCGGGAGGGGCCGCGAGCAGTACTTC	CATLWASGRGREQYF	-	TRBJ2-7	TRBD2	TRBV28
TGTGCCAGCAGCTTTTTAGCGGGGGGCTCCTACGAGCAGTACTTC	CASSFLAGGSYEQYF	-	TRBJ2-7	TRBD2	TRBV7-9
TGTGCCAGCACCCTGCTTACGGGACTAGCGGGGGGGTACACCGGGGAGCTGTTTTTT	CASTLLTGLAGGYTGELFF	few	TRBJ2-2	TRBD2	TRBV12-3/TRBV12-4
TGCAGTGCTACGTTAGCTAGCGGGGGGTTCCAAGAGACCCAGTACTTC	CSATLASGGFQETQYF	few	TRBJ2-5	TRBD2	TRBV20-1
TGTGCCAGCAGCCCAGTGGCGGGGATGAATGAGCAGTTCTTC	CASSPVAGMNEQFF	-	TRBJ2-1	-	TRBV7-9
TGTGCCATCTCTTCGGGGCTAGCGATATACGAGCAGTACTTC	CAISSGLAIYEQYF	few	TRBJ2-7	-	TRBV10-3
TGTGCCAGCAGCCGGGAGACACAAGAGACCCAGTACTTC	CASSRETQETQYF	many	TRBJ2-5	-	TRBV4-2
TGCAGTGCTAGAAGGGCCTTTGCCACCTACGAGCAGTACTTC	CSARRAFATYEQYF	-	TRBJ2-7	-	TRBV20-1